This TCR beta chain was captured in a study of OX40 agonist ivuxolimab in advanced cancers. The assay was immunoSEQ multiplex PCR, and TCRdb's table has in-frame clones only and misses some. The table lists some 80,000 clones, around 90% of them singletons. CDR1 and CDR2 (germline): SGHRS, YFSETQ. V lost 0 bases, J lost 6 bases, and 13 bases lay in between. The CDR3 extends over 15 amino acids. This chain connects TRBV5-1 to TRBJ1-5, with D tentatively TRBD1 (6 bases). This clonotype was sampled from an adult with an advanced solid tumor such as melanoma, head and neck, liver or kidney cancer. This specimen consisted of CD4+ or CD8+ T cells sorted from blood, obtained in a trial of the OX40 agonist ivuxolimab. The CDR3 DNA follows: TGCGCCAGCAGCTTGGACAGGGCCTCAGGTCAGCCCCAGCATTTT. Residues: CASSLDRASGQPQHF.